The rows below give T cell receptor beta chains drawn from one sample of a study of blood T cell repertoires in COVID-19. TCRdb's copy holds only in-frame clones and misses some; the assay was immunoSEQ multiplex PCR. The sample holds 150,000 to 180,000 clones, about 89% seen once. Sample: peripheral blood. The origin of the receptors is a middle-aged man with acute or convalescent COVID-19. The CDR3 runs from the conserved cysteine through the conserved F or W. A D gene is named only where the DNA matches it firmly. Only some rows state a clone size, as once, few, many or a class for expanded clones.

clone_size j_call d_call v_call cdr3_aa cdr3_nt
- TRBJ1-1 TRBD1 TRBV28 CASSSQDRVHTEAFF TGTGCCAGCAGTTCCCAAGACAGGGTGCACACTGAAGCTTTCTTT
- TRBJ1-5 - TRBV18 CASSPAAQQPQHF TGTGCCAGCTCACCGGCGGCTCAGCAGCCCCAGCATTTT
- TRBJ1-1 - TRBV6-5 CASSRRGEAFF TGTGCCAGCAGCCGCAGGGGTGAAGCTTTCTTT
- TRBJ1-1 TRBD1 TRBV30 CAWSHLGQAGGTEAFF TGTGCCTGGAGTCACCTTGGACAGGCAGGGGGCACTGAAGCTTTCTTT
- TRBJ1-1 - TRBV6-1 CASSESRVNTEAFF TGTGCCAGCAGTGAATCCCGGGTAAACACTGAAGCTTTCTTT
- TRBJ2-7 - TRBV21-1 CASSFRPHLRDRGSGYEQYF TGTGCCAGCAGCTTCCGACCCCACCTACGGGACAGGGGATCGGGATACGAGCAGTACTTC
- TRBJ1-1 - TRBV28 CASRTTEAFF TGTGCCAGCAGAACAACTGAAGCTTTCTTT
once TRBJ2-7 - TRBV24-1 CATSDKTSYEQYF TGTGCCACCAGTGATAAGACAAGCTACGAGCAGTACTTC
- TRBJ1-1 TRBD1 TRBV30 CAWRGGQREAFF TGTGCCTGGAGGGGGGGACAGCGAGAAGCTTTCTTT
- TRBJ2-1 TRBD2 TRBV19 CASSMPGLAGVGQFF TGTGCCAGTAGTATGCCGGGACTAGCGGGGGTCGGGCAGTTCTTC
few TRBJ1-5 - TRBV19 CASSIATAGGNQPQHF TGTGCCAGTAGTATAGCAACAGCCGGCGGCAATCAGCCCCAGCATTTT
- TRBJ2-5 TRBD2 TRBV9 CASSGGGPQETQYF TGTGCCAGCAGCGGCGGGGGGCCCCAAGAGACCCAGTACTTC
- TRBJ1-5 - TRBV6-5 CARGTPRSWQPQHF TGTGCCAGAGGGACACCCAGGTCCTGGCAGCCCCAGCATTTT
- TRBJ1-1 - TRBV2 CASSESYGRGTEAFF TGTGCCAGCAGTGAATCGTATGGTCGGGGCACTGAAGCTTTCTTT
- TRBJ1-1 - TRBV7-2 CASSVNTGTITEAFF TGTGCCAGCAGCGTTAACACAGGGACGATCACTGAAGCTTTCTTT
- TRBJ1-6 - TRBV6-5 CASSLADSPLHF TGTGCCAGCAGTCTCGCGGATTCACCCCTCCACTTT
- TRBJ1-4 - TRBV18 CASSLGTEGEKLFF TGTGCCAGCTCACTCGGGACGGAGGGTGAAAAACTGTTTTTT
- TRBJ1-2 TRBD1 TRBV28 CASSLGVRDRGYGYTF TGTGCCAGCAGTTTAGGTGTCCGGGACAGGGGCTATGGCTACACCTTC
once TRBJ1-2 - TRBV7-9 CASSFHQGNNYGYTF TGTGCCAGCAGCTTTCATCAGGGTAATAACTATGGCTACACCTTC
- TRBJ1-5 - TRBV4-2 CASSQETGWDQPQHF TGTGCCAGCAGCCAAGAAACAGGGTGGGATCAGCCCCAGCATTTT
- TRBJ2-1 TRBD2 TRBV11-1 CASSLAGGPNEQFF TGTGCCAGCAGCTTAGCGGGAGGGCCGAATGAGCAGTTCTTC
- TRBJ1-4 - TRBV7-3 CASSLTGAGADEKLFF TGTGCCAGCAGCTTAACGGGGGCCGGGGCAGATGAAAAACTGTTTTTT
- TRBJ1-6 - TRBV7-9 CASSLGQAGSPLHF TGTGCCAGCAGCTTAGGGCAGGCAGGATCACCCCTCCACTTT
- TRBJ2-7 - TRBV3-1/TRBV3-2 CASSSIQASEQYF TGTGCCAGCAGCAGTATACAGGCCTCCGAGCAGTACTTC
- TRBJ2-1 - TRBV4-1 CASSQARDWAGYNEQFF TGCGCCAGCAGCCAAGCGAGGGATTGGGCGGGGTACAATGAGCAGTTCTTC
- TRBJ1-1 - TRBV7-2 CASSLGAGNTEAFF TGTGCCAGCAGCTTAGGCGCAGGGAACACTGAAGCTTTCTTT
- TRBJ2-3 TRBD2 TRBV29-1 CSVEDLPSGGTYQDTQYF TGCAGCGTTGAAGATCTTCCTAGCGGGGGCACTTACCAGGATACGCAGTATTTT
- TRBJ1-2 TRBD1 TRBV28 CASSLPPGTDLINYGYTF TGTGCCAGCAGTCTCCCTCCCGGGACAGACCTGATTAACTATGGCTACACCTTC